This TCR beta chain was recovered during a study of read filtering for tumor transcriptome and immune sequencing. This CDR3 comprises 14 residues. Germline loops: CDR1 SGHVS, CDR2 FQNEAQ. The V end lost 0 bases, the J end lost 5 bases, and 7 bases lay between the germline ends. The library was built from around 380 ng RNA with molecular barcoded adaptors for alpha/delta and beta/gamma chains. Via MiXCR, TCRdb re-called the reads, giving one row per CDR3 protein. Of 75,000 to 95,000 distinct CDR3 sequences in the sample, roughly 21% were seen once. This clonotype was seen ten or more times. As yet, its antigen is unknown. General observations from the study: In IR-seq, single-read clonotypes were around 80% of clonotypes but approximately 4% of reads. IR-seq and RNA-seq agreed better without single-read clonotypes.

The clonotype originates from a donor over 35 with multiple myeloma. The chain carries TRBV7-8 and TRBJ2-2, with a weak D call TRBD2 (5 bases). The specimen sequenced was a population of CD138-negative cells sorted from bone marrow. The CDR3 nucleotides read TGTGCCAGCAGCTTAGCGGAGGAGACCGGGGAGCTGTTTTTT. It translates to CASSLAEETGELFF.